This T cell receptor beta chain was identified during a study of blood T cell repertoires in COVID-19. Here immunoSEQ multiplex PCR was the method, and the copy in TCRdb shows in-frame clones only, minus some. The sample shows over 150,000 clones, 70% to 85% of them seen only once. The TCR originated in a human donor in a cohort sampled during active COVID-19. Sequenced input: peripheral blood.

CDR3 sequence: CATSGWTGGVNTEAFF. For the CDR3, the DNA is TGTGCCACCAGTGGTTGGACAGGGGGCGTGAACACTGAAGCTTTCTTT. The gene calls are TRBV24-1 and TRBJ1-1; 11 bases are shared with TRBD1. This CDR3 spans 16 amino acids. V lost 5 bases to trimming and J lost 0 bases; unmatched junction nucleotides: 4. Germline V gene lookup returns CDR1 KGHDR and CDR2 SFDVKD.